This TCR beta chain was sequenced in a study of CD8 T cells in Susac syndrome (dated by TCRdb to between 2017 and 2020). About the investigation overall: Repertoire sequencing was used to test whether CD8+ T cell activation and differentiation in Susac syndrome was antigen driven. Clonality of the CD8+ T cell repertoire was compared between 11 to 12 healthy donors, about 14 Susac syndrome patients and under 16 multiple sclerosis patients. General conclusions and limits of the study: The number of individuals in the TCR sequencing and HLA analysis was acknowledged as relatively small.

Peripheral blood CD8+ and CD4+ T cells from healthy donors, Susac syndrome patients and multiple sclerosis patients were profiled by high-throughput TCR beta sequencing. Multiple sclerosis controls were treatment-naive patients with stable or active relapsing-remitting disease fulfilling revised McDonald criteria. Bulk CD8+ and CD4+ T cells were purified by magnetic negative isolation, whereas CD8+ TEMRA cells were enriched by FACS. Blood was drawn into EDTA tubes, processed within 24 hours, and PBMCs were isolated by density gradient centrifugation. PBMCs intended for TCR sequencing were frozen in liquid nitrogen and were later thawed in a 37 degrees C water bath. The sorted or isolated CD4+, CD8+ and CD8+ TEMRA cells reached a purity of at least 90%. The CDR3 runs 14 amino acids, cysteine and phenylalanine included. Only the CDR3 portion is preserved as DNA: 42 bases, with reading frame beginning at the first base. V and J lose 6 bases and 4 bases, and a span of 14 bases separates them. Sequences SEHNR (CDR1) and FQNEAQ (CDR2) are obtained from the germline V gene (reference sequence).

Comment on this clonotype: There is no known antigen for this receptor. No quality values exist for individual bases; no much larger clone is one base distant.

RNA was extracted using the RNeasy kit, and roughly 0.5 to 1 microgram was reverse transcribed with random hexamers. TCR beta CDR3 regions were amplified with the immunoSEQ multiplex PCR assay covering 54 Vbeta and 13 Jbeta segments. PCR amplification bias was corrected using a synthetic template baseline for primer optimization and computational correction. In the source study's methods: Reads were annotated to V, D and J genes per IMGT and analyzed with immunoSEQ Analyzer, keeping only productive sequences. Clonality was computed as one minus Shannon entropy normalized by log2 of the number of productive unique sequences. For each patient and control, public and private clones were evaluated within the 100 most prevalent clones. Clones were defined as Susac-specific when absent from the healthy and MS cohorts, from some 1,100 published viral clones and from other ImmuneACCESS disease sequences. TCRdb applied fastp at Q25 and MiXCR to the public reads, then kept only in-frame beta chains. Every CDR3 protein is listed once, alongside the most common genes and DNA of its rows. The V and J calls and clone size are TCRdb's, not the authors'. The sample profile shows about 130,000 distinct CDR3 sequences; about 92% of them were found once. The leading ten clones occupy roughly 0.31% of the sample.

Source material: CD8+ T cells from PBMCs. This sequence was found in a human donor with multiple sclerosis. This chain joins TRBV7-9 to TRBJ2-3, with no confident D gene call. The bases are TGTGCCAGCAGACCTACCGACCCGGCAGATACGCAGTATTTT. This codes for CASRPTDPADTQYF.